The 9 T cell receptor beta chains below come from one sample, sequenced in a study of cytomegalovirus exposure and HLA in healthy donors. The PCR ran on 60 Vbeta and 13 Jbeta primers. Clones were sequenced by immunoSEQ multiplex PCR, and TCRdb holds only the in-frame ones, with some missing. This sample has 150,000 to 200,000 clones, with 60% to 85% found just once. Sequenced sample: PBMCs. The receptor source for this set is a woman aged 40-49 years in good health and CMV-seronegative.

The rearrangement links TRBV19 to TRBJ2-7; 7 bases are a match to TRBD1. The CDR3 runs to 13 residues. The V segment lost 8 bases and the J segment 1 base; nucleotides outside the gene matches: 5. Per germline, CDR1 LNHDA and CDR2 SQIVND (reference sequence). CDR3 sequence: CASSSDRSYEQYF. CDR3 nucleotides: TGTGCCAGTTCCTCGGACAGGTCCTACGAGCAGTACTTC. Full variable domain (missing parts from reference TRBV19 and TRBJ2-7): DGGITQSPKYLFRKEGQNVTLSCEQNLNHDAMYWYRQDPGQGLRLIYYSQIVNDFQKGDIAEGYSVSREKKESFPLTVTSAQKNPTAFYLCASSSDRSYEQYFGPGTRLTVT.

This clone was counted once. The chain couples TRBV5-4 to TRBJ2-1; 9 nucleotides match TRBD2. The J segment lost 2 bases and the V segment lost 4 bases, leaving 10 bases of the junction unmatched. This CDR3 has 17 amino acids. Germline assignment: CDR1 SGHNT and CDR2 YYREEE (reference sequence). The CDR3 DNA follows: TGTGCCAGCAGCGCCTTCGGAGCGGGGGGCGCCTACAATGAGCAGTTCTTC. Protein: CASSAFGAGGAYNEQFF.

The J gene is TRBJ2-1, the V gene TRBV10-3; a possible D gene is TRBD1 (6 bases). CDR1 and CDR2 (germline): ENHRY, SYGVKD. The length of the CDR3 is 14 residues. The V end lost 11 bases, the J end lost 4 bases, and 18 bases lay between the germline ends. In nucleotides, the CDR3 is TGTGCCGCCCAAGGGGGTAACTCATACAATGAGCAGTTCTTC. Translation: CAAQGGNSYNEQFF.

This clone was detected only a few times. The rearrangement links TRBV27 to TRBJ2-3; D may be TRBD1 (6 bases). Germline CDR1 reads MNHEY; CDR2 reads SMNVEV (reference sequence). The CDR3 runs to 16 residues. The V end was cut by 5 bases, the J end by 2 bases, with 17 bases between. CDR3 coding DNA: TGTGCCAGCAGTCACTTCCGGACAGAGAACACAGATACGCAGTATTTT. Translation gives CASSHFRTENTDTQYF.

V and J are TRBV19 and TRBJ1-1, with 8 bases lining up with TRBD1. V lost 4 bases, J lost 4 bases, and 23 bases stayed unmatched. CDR3 length equals 20 residues. Germline V gene lookup returns CDR1 LNHDA and CDR2 SQIVND (reference sequence). The CDR3 loop reads CASSSPFLGTGFHHGTEAFF. As DNA, the CDR3 is TGTGCCAGTAGTAGCCCATTCCTCGGGACAGGCTTTCATCATGGCACTGAAGCTTTCTTT.

This clone has just one count. This chain uses TRBV5-1 with TRBJ1-2; the match to TRBD1 covers 7 bases. J was trimmed by 6 bases and V by 4 bases; bases with no gene match: 12. Looked up from germline, CDR1 is SGHRS and CDR2 is YFSETQ. CDR3 size: 15 residues. The DNA of the CDR3 is TGCGCCAGCAGCGGCGGTACAGGGGAGTGGAATGGCTACACCTTC. Residues: CASSGGTGEWNGYTF.

The rearrangement joins TRBV5-1 to TRBJ2-1; D possibly corresponds to TRBD1 (6 bases). Per the germline V gene, CDR1 is SGHRS and CDR2 is YFSETQ. This CDR3 has 14 residues. Trimming left V 1 base short and J 9 bases short, with 14 bases between. The CDR3 loop is CASSLSGAWGEQFF. The CDR3 nucleotides read TGCGCCAGCAGCTTGTCAGGGGCTTGGGGTGAGCAGTTCTTC.

V usage is TRBV5-1 and J usage is TRBJ1-2; 8 nucleotides line up with TRBD1. Germline trimming cut 4 bases from V and 2 bases from J; bases unmatched to any gene: 4. The germline CDR1 and CDR2 sequences are SGHRS and YFSETQ. This CDR3 comprises 14 residues. In DNA form, the CDR3 reads TGCGCCAGCAGCCAGGGGGCAGACAACTATGGCTACACCTTC. Translated: CASSQGADNYGYTF. The whole variable domain, remainder taken from reference TRBV5-1 and TRBJ1-2, is KAGVTQTPRYLIKTRGQQVTLSCSPISGHRSVSWYQQTPGQGLQFLFEYFSETQRNKGNFPGRFSGRQFSNSRSEMNVSTLELGDSALYLCASSQGADNYGYTFGSGTRLTVV.

A few counts support this clone. The chain links TRBV5-4 to TRBJ2-1; possible D gene TRBD2, 5 bases. This CDR3 region has 15 residues. Trimming left V 0 bases short and J 3 bases short, with 10 bases between. CDR1 is SGHNT and CDR2 is YYREEE in the germline V gene (reference sequence). Here the CDR3 DNA reads TGTGCCAGCAGCTTGGCGGGATCAGTCTACAATGAGCAGTTCTTC. Translation: CASSLAGSVYNEQFF. Complete variable domain (other parts from reference TRBV5-4 and TRBJ2-1): ETGVTQSPTHLIKTRGQQVTLRCSSQSGHNTVSWYQQALGQGPQFIFQYYREEENGRGNFPPRFSGLQFPNYSSELNVNALELDDSALYLCASSLAGSVYNEQFFGPGTRLTVL.